This TCR beta chain was retrieved from a study of monozygotic twins with inflammatory bowel disease. General study results and limits: Whereas healthy co-twins had higher TCRbeta diversity (inverse Simpson), IBD patients had lower diversity.

Of note for this clonotype: Antigen specificity is unknown.

The authors used about 3.5 ug of total RNA per TCR library. TCRalpha and TCRbeta cDNA went through two nested PCRs of approximately 17 and 9 cycles. TCRdb reanalyzed the 5' RACE reads and collapses them to one entry per CDR3 protein, without DNA. Its listing shows about 350,000 distinct CDR3 sequences. CDR3 length equals 12 residues. The germline gives CDR1 LGHDT, CDR2 YNNKEL (reference sequence). Specimen: blood. The sequence derives from a human donor with ulcerative colitis or Crohn's disease, or a healthy co-twin of an affected twin (not recorded which). The J gene is TRBJ1-1, the V gene TRBV3-1. CDR3 in amino acids: CASSSDFSAAFF.